This is a list of T cell receptor beta chains from one sample in a study of shared clonotypes between healthy human individuals. The table came from immunoSEQ multiplex PCR; TCRdb's copy has only in-frame clones and leaves some out. Seen here are fewer than 850,000 clones, less than 95% observed once, and the top ten hold 30% to 35%. The material sequenced was memory CD8+ T cells from PBMCs. Receptors originate from a man aged 18 to 30 in good health. Some clones in this sample may be carry-over from other donors' samples. Each CDR3 is given with its conserved first and last residue. The D gene is left open where the match is weak. Size tells how often a clone was seen (once, few, many) or the class of an expanded clone, and some rows leave it out.

clone size,V gene,D gene,J gene,CDR3 DNA,CDR3 protein
-,TRBV7-9,-,TRBJ2-5,TGTGCCAGCAGCTTAGGGCGGGCGGAGACCCAGTACTTC,CASSLGRAETQYF
-,TRBV9,-,TRBJ2-7,TGTGCCAGCAGCGCCGGACGGGCCTACGAGCAGTACTTC,CASSAGRAYEQYF
-,TRBV9,-,TRBJ2-5,TGTGCCAGCAGCGTAGGGGGATTTGAGACCCAGTACTTC,CASSVGGFETQYF
once,TRBV6-5,-,TRBJ1-5,TGTGCCAGCAGTTTGGTGAATCAGCCCCAGCATTTT,CASSLVNQPQHF
-,TRBV27,TRBD1,TRBJ2-7,TGTGCCAGCAGTCTTAGGGGGCCCTACGAGCAGTACTTC,CASSLRGPYEQYF
-,TRBV11-2,TRBD2,TRBJ2-7,TGTGCCAGCAGCTTGGGGGGGAGCGGTTACTACGAGCAGTACTTC,CASSLGGSGYYEQYF
-,TRBV6-1,-,TRBJ1-5,TGTGCCAGCAGTGAAGACTGGGGTAGCAATCAGCCCCAGCATTTT,CASSEDWGSNQPQHF
many,TRBV12-5,-,TRBJ2-1,TGTGCTAGTGGTTTTAACAATGAGCAGTTCTTC,CASGFNNEQFF
-,TRBV9,TRBD2,TRBJ2-1,TGTGCCAGCAGCACTAGCGGGTCTTTCAATGAGCAGTTCTTC,CASSTSGSFNEQFF
-,TRBV7-9,-,TRBJ2-2,TGTGCCAGCACCCCTCCCCCCCCCGGGGAGCTGTTTTTT,CASTPPPPGELFF
-,TRBV11-2,-,TRBJ1-4,TGTGCCAGCAGCTTCGGGCGCCGGGCCGCTAATGAAAAACTGTTTTTT,CASSFGRRAANEKLFF
-,TRBV7-9,TRBD1,TRBJ2-1,TGTGCCAGCAGCCCGGGACAGGGGTTGTACAATGAGCAGTTCTTC,CASSPGQGLYNEQFF
-,TRBV7-3,-,TRBJ1-1,TGTGCCAGCAGCTTGGCAGGGACGGCGACTGAAGCTTTCTTT,CASSLAGTATEAFF
-,TRBV15,TRBD1,TRBJ2-5,TGTGCCACCAGCGACGGAATTCGGACAGGTCAAGAGACCCAGTACTTC,CATSDGIRTGQETQYF
-,TRBV6-1,TRBD1,TRBJ2-2,TGTGCCAGCGGGGACAGGGCCGGGGAGCTGTTTTTT,CASGDRAGELFF
-,TRBV2,TRBD2,TRBJ2-1,TGTGCCAGCAGTGCCGGGACTAGCTCCTACAATGAGCAGTTCTTC,CASSAGTSSYNEQFF
-,TRBV5-1,TRBD2,TRBJ2-3,TGCGCCAGCAGCCGCGGGGAATTAGCGGGCCTGGTCACAGATACGCAGTATTTT,CASSRGELAGLVTDTQYF
-,TRBV4-1,-,TRBJ2-7,TGCGCCAGCAGCCAAGGGCAATGGGCCTACGAGCAGTACTTC,CASSQGQWAYEQYF
-,TRBV27,TRBD2,TRBJ2-1,TGTGCCAGCAGTTTATCGGGAGCGGGAGTGGACTATGAGCAGTTCTTC,CASSLSGAGVDYEQFF
-,TRBV28,-,TRBJ2-1,TGTGCCCACCGGGGGACAGCCTACAATGAGCAGTTCTTC,CAHRGTAYNEQFF